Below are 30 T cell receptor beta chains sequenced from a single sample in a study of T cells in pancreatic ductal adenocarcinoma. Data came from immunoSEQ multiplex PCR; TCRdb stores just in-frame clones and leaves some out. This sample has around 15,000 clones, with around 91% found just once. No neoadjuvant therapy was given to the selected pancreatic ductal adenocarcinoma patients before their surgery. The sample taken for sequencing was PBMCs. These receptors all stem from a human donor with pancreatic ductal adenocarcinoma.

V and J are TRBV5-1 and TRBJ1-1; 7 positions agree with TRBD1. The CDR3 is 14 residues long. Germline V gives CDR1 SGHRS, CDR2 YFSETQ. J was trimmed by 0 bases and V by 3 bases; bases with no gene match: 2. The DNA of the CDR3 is TGCGCCAGCAGCTCCCAGGGGGTGAACACTGAAGCTTTCTTT. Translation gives CASSSQGVNTEAFF.

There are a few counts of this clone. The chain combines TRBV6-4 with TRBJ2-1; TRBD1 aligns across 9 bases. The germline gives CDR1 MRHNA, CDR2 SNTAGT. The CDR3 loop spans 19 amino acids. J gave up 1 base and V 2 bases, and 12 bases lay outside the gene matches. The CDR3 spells CASSDQFPGQGISYNEQFF. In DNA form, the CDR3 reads TGTGCCAGCAGTGACCAATTTCCGGGACAGGGAATTTCCTACAATGAGCAGTTCTTC.

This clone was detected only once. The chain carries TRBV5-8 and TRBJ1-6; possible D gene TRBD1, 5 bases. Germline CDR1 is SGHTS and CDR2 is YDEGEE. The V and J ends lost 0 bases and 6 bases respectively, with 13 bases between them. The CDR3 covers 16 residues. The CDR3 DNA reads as TGTGCCAGCAGCTTGGTTGATGGGGCCTCTAATTCACCCCTCCACTTT. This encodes CASSLVDGASNSPLHF.

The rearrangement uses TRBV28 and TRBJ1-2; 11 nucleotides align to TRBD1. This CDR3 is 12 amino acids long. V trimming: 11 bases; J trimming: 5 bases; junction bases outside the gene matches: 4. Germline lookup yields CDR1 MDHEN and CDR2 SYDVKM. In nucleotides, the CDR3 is TGTGCCGGACAGGGGGCGAGGTATGGCTACACCTTC. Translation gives CAGQGARYGYTF.

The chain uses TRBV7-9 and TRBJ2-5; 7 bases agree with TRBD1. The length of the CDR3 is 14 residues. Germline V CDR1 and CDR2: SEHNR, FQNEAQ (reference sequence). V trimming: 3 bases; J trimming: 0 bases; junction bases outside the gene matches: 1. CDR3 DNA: TGTGCCAGCAGCTTGGGACAGTACCAAGAGACCCAGTACTTC. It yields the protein CASSLGQYQETQYF.

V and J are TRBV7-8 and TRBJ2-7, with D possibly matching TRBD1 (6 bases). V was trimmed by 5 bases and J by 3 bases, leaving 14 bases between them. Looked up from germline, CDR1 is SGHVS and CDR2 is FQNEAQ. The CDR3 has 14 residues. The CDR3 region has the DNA TGTGCCAGCAGCGAAGACCAGGGGTTCTACGAGCAGTACTTC. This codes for CASSEDQGFYEQYF.

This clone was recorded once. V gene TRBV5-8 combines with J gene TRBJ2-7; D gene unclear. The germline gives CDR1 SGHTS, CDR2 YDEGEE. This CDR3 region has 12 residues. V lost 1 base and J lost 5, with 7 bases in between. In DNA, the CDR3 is TGTGCCAGCAGCTTGCCGGGCGACGAGCAGTACTTC. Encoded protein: CASSLPGDEQYF.

The CDR3 here is CASSMRQADNSPLHF. CDR3 nucleotides: TGTGCCAGTAGTATGAGGCAGGCGGACAATTCACCCCTCCACTTT. The chain joins TRBV19 to TRBJ1-6; D uncertain. This CDR3 region has 15 residues. The germline V gene encodes CDR1 LNHDA and CDR2 SQIVND (reference sequence). Trimming stripped 3 bases from V and 7 bases from J, with 13 bases between. The variable domain in full, completed from reference TRBV19 and TRBJ1-6, reads DGGITQSPKYLFRKEGQNVTLSCEQNLNHDAMYWYRQDPGQGLRLIYYSQIVNDFQKGDIAEGYSVSREKKESFPLTVTSAQKNPTAFYLCASSMRQADNSPLHFGNGTRLTVT.

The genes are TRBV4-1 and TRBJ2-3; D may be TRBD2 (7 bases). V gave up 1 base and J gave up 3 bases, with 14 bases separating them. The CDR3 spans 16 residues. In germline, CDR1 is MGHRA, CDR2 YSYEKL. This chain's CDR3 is CASSQVPGGTTDTQYF. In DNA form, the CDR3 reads TGCGCCAGCAGCCAAGTTCCGGGGGGCACGACAGATACGCAGTATTTT.

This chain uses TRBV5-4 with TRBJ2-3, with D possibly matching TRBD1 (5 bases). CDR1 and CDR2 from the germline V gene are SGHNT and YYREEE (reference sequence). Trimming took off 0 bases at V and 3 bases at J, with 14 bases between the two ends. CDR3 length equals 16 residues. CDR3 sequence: CASSLAMGLLTDTQYF. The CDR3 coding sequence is TGTGCCAGCAGCTTGGCCATGGGGCTTCTAACAGATACGCAGTATTTT.

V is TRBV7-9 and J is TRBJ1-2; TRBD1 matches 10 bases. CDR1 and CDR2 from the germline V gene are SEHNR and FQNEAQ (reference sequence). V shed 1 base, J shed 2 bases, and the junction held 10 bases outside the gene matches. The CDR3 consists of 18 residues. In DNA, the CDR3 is TGTGCCAGCAGCTTAGGGGGGACAGGGGTCTTCCCGAACTATGGCTACACCTTC. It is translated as CASSLGGTGVFPNYGYTF.

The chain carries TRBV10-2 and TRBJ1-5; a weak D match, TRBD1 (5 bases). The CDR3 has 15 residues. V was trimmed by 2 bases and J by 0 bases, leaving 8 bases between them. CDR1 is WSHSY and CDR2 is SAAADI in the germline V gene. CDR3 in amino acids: CASSEAGHSNQPQHF. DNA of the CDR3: TGCGCCAGCAGTGAGGCAGGGCATAGCAATCAGCCCCAGCATTTT.

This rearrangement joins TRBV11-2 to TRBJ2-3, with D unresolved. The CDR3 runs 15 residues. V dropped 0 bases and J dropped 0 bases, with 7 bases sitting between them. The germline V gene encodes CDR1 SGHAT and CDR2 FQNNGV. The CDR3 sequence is CASSLDLDSTDTQYF. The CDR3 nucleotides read TGTGCCAGCAGCTTAGATCTGGACAGCACAGATACGCAGTATTTT.

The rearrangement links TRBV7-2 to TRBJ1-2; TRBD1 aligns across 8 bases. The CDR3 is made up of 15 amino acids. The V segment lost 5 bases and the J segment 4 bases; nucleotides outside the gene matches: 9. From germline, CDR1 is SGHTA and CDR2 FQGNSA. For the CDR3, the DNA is TGTGCCAGCAGCGTGGGAGGACAGGGAGGCTATGGCTACACCTTC. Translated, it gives CASSVGGQGGYGYTF.

CDR3 in amino acids: CASSFAGGSNTEAFF. In nucleotides, the CDR3 is TGTGCCAGCAGTTTCGCGGGAGGGTCTAACACTGAAGCTTTCTTT. The V call is TRBV6-5, the J call TRBJ1-1; D gene uncertain. Germline-derived CDR1 and CDR2 are MNHEY and SVGAGI. The CDR3 covers 15 residues. V lost 4 bases, J lost 2 bases, and 14 bases lay in between.

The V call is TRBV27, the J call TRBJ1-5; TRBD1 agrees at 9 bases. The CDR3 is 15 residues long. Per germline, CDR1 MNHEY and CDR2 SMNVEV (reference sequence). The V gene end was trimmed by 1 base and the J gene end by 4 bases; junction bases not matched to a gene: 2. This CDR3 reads CASSLWGTGNQPQHF. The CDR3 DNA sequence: TGTGCCAGCAGTTTATGGGGGACAGGGAATCAGCCCCAGCATTTT.

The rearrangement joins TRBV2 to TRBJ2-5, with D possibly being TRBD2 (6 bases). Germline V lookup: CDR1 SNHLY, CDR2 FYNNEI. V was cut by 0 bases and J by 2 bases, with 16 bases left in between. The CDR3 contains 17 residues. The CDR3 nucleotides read TGTGCCAGCAGTGAAGCGCCCGAGGAGGGCCGGCAAGAGACCCAGTACTTC. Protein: CASSEAPEEGRQETQYF.

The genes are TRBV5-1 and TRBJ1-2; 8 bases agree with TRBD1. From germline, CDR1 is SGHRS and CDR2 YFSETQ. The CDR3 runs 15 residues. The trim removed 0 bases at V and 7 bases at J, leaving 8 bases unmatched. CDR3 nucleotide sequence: TGCGCCAGCAGCTTGGAAAACGACAGGGGCGCTGGCTACACCTTC. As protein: CASSLENDRGAGYTF.

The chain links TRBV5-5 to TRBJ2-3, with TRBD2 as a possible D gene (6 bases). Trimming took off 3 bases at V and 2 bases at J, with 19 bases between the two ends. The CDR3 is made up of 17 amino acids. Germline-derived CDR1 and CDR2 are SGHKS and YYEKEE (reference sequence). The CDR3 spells CASSWISAGTPTDTQYF. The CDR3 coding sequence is TGTGCCAGCAGCTGGATATCGGCGGGGACGCCCACAGATACGCAGTATTTT.

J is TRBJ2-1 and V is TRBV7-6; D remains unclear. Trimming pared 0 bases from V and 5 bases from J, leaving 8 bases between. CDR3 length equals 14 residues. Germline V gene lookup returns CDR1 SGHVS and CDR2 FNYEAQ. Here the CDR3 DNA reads TGTGCCAGCAGCTTAGCGTTAGGGAACAATGAGCAGTTCTTC. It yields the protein CASSLALGNNEQFF.

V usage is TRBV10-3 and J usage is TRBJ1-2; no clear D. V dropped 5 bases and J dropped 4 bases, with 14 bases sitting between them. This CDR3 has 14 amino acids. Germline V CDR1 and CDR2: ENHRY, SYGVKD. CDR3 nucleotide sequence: TGTGCCATCAGTCCCCGTTTGTCCTTCTATGGCTACACCTTC. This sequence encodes CAISPRLSFYGYTF.

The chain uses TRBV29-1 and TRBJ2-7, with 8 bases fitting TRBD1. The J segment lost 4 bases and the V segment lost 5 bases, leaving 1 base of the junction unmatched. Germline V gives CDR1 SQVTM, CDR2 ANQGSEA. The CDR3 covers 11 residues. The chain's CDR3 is CSVWTGYEQYF. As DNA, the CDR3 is TGCAGCGTTTGGACAGGGTACGAGCAGTACTTC.

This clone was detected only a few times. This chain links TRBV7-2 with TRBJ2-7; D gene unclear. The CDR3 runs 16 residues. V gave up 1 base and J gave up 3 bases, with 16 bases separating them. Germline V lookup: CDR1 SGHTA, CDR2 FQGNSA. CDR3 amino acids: CASSLGPDPSLYEQYF. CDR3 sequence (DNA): TGTGCCAGCAGCTTAGGACCGGACCCCTCACTCTACGAGCAGTACTTC.

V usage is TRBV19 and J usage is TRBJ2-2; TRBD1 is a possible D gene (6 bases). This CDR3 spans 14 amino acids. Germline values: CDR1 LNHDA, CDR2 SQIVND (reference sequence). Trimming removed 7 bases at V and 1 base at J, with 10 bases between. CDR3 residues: CASTQTGNTGELFF. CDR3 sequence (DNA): TGTGCCAGTACCCAGACAGGGAACACCGGGGAGCTGTTTTTT.

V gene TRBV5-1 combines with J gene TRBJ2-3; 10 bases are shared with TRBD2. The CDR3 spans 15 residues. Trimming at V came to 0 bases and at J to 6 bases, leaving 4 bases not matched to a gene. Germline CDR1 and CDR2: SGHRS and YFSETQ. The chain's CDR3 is CASSLGSGGADTQYF. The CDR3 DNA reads TGCGCCAGCAGCTTGGGAAGCGGGGGGGCGGATACGCAGTATTTT.

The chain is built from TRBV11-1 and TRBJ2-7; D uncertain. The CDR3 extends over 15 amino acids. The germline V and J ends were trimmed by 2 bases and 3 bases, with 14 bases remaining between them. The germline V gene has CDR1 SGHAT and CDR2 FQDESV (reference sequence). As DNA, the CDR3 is TGTGCCAGCAGCTTATCGGGCGGCCCAAACTACGAGCAGTACTTC. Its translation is CASSLSGGPNYEQYF.

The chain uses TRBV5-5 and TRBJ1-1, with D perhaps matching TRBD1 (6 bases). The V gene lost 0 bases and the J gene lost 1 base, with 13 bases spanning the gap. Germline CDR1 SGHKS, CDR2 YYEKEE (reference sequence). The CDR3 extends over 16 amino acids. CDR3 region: CASSLAYGGANTEAFF. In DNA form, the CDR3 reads TGTGCCAGCAGCTTGGCCTATGGGGGGGCGAACACTGAAGCTTTCTTT.

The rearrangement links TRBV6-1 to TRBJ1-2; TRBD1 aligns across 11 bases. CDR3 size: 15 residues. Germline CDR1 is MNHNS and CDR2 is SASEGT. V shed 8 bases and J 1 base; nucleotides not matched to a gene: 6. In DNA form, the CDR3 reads TGTGCCAGCGGCGGGACAGGGGGTTTTAACTATGGCTACACCTTC. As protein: CASGGTGGFNYGYTF.

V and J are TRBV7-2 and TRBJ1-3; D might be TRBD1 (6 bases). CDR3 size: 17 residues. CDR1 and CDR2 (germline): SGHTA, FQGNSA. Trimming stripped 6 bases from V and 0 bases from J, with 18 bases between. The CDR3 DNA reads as TGTGCCAGCAGTTCTACCGGGACAAGGGGCTCTGGAAACACCATATATTTT. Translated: CASSSTGTRGSGNTIYF.

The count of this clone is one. CDR3 in DNA: TGCGCCAGCAGCCCGGTGGTATCTAACTATGGCTACACCTTC. Translated, it gives CASSPVVSNYGYTF. The chain carries TRBV4-1 and TRBJ1-2; no definite D call. Germline CDR1 MGHRA, CDR2 YSYEKL. This CDR3 has 14 amino acids. The germline V and J ends were trimmed by 4 bases and 0 bases, with 9 bases remaining between them.